Following are 11 T cell receptor beta chains from one sample sequenced in a study of technical replicates of blood from a few donors. This table comes from immunoSEQ multiplex PCR, and its TCRdb copy is limited to in-frame clones, with some not included. The profile shows about 48,000 clones, 80% to 95% of them singletons. The sequenced sample consisted of PBMCs. Every receptor here comes from a human donor in good health. Some clones in this sample may be carry-over from other donors' samples.

The chain joins TRBV7-3 to TRBJ2-4, with 8 bases lining up with TRBD1. This CDR3 is built from 16 residues. The trim removed 5 bases at V and 0 bases at J, leaving 6 bases unmatched. Germline CDR1 is SGHTA and CDR2 is FQGTGA. This CDR3 reads CASSPGQGLAKNIQYF. The CDR3 bases are TGTGCCAGCAGCCCCGGACAGGGCTTAGCCAAAAACATTCAGTACTTC.

This chain joins TRBV7-2 and TRBJ1-2; 10 nucleotides line up with TRBD1. V trimming: 4 bases; J trimming: 8 bases; junction bases outside the gene matches: 7. The CDR3 has 14 residues. Germline V lookup: CDR1 SGHTA, CDR2 FQGNSA. CDR3: CASSSLGTGEGYTF. CDR3 nucleotide sequence: TGTGCCAGCAGCTCTCTTGGGACAGGGGAGGGCTACACCTTC.

This clone was seen a few times. The rearrangement uses TRBV7-9 and TRBJ2-7, with a weak D call TRBD2 (5 bases). Trimming cost V 4 bases and J 3 bases, with 7 bases left between them. The CDR3 extends over 12 amino acids. Germline V gene lookup returns CDR1 SEHNR and CDR2 FQNEAQ (reference sequence). Here the CDR3 reads CASSWTGYEQYF. CDR3 sequence (DNA): TGTGCCAGCAGCTGGACTGGCTACGAGCAGTACTTC.

V usage is TRBV29-1 and J usage is TRBJ2-1, with a possible D match to TRBD1 (5 bases). The germline gives CDR1 SQVTM, CDR2 ANQGSEA. The ends were cut back, 5 bases at V and 7 bases at J, with 18 bases in the middle. The CDR3 loop spans 14 amino acids. This CDR3 reads CSVFYGREGNEQFF. The CDR3 DNA is TGCAGCGTTTTTTACGGCAGGGAAGGGAATGAGCAGTTCTTC.

J is TRBJ2-1 and V is TRBV5-5; TRBD2 agrees at 10 bases. The length of the CDR3 is 15 residues. Looked up from germline, CDR1 is SGHKS and CDR2 is YYEKEE (reference sequence). The junction had 8 bases not matched to a gene; V was cut back by 4 bases and J by 7 bases. CDR3: CASSPRTSGKNEQFF. CDR3 coding DNA: TGTGCCAGCAGCCCCCGGACTAGCGGTAAGAATGAGCAGTTCTTC.

The chain recombines TRBV5-1 with TRBJ1-2; D not certain. This CDR3 has 15 residues. Trimming pared 0 bases from V and 6 bases from J, leaving 15 bases between. The V gene's germline CDR1 is SGHRS and CDR2 YFSETQ. Here the CDR3 DNA reads TGCGCCAGCAGCTTGGCGGGTCATAAGATCGATGGCTACACCTTC. This gives the protein CASSLAGHKIDGYTF.

This rearrangement joins TRBV5-6 to TRBJ2-7, with D unclear. V lost 3 bases and J lost 3, with 4 bases in between. There are 11 residues in the CDR3. The V gene's germline CDR1 is SGHDT and CDR2 YYEEEE. CDR3: CASSYYYEQYF. CDR3 nucleotides: TGTGCCAGCAGCTATTACTACGAGCAGTACTTC.

The chain links TRBV4-2 to TRBJ2-5, with 10 bases aligning to TRBD2. V trimming: 2 bases; J trimming: 5 bases; junction bases outside the gene matches: 8. This CDR3 is 16 amino acids long. CDR1 is LGHNA and CDR2 is YNFKEQ in the germline V gene. In nucleotides, the CDR3 is TGTGCCAGCAGCCAAACGGCTAGCGGGGGAGGGGAGACCCAGTACTTC. Translation: CASSQTASGGGETQYF.

This chain joins TRBV6-1 and TRBJ1-2; tentative D call: TRBD1 (6 bases). The germline V gene encodes CDR1 MNHNS and CDR2 SASEGT. Trimming removed 3 bases at V and 2 bases at J, with 10 bases between. CDR3 length: 14 residues. The CDR3 loop reads CASSDYTGNYGYTF. In nucleotides, the CDR3 is TGTGCCAGCAGTGACTATACAGGGAACTATGGCTACACCTTC.

The chain links TRBV11-2 to TRBJ2-1; D call uncertain. The CDR3 totals 11 residues. The V and J ends lost 6 bases and 8 bases respectively, with 8 bases between them. The germline CDR1 and CDR2 sequences are SGHAT and FQNNGV. The CDR3 loop is CASSLEHEQFF. The CDR3 region has the DNA TGTGCCAGCAGTTTGGAGCATGAGCAGTTCTTC. The complete variable domain, with remaining parts taken from reference TRBV11-2 and TRBJ2-1, reads EAGVAQSPRYKIIEKRQSVAFWCNPISGHATLYWYQQILGQGPKLLIQFQNNGVVDDSQLPKDRFSAERLKGVDSTLKIQPAKLEDSAVYLCASSLEHEQFFGPGTRLTVL.

The chain carries TRBV10-3 and TRBJ2-2, with TRBD1 matching over 10 bases. CDR3 length: 14 residues. Looked up from germline, CDR1 is ENHRY and CDR2 is SYGVKD. The V and J ends lost 6 bases and 6 bases, in that order; junction bases with no gene match: 4. CDR3 residues: CAIRPGQGSGELFF. CDR3 sequence (DNA): TGTGCCATCAGACCGGGACAGGGGTCCGGGGAGCTGTTTTTT.